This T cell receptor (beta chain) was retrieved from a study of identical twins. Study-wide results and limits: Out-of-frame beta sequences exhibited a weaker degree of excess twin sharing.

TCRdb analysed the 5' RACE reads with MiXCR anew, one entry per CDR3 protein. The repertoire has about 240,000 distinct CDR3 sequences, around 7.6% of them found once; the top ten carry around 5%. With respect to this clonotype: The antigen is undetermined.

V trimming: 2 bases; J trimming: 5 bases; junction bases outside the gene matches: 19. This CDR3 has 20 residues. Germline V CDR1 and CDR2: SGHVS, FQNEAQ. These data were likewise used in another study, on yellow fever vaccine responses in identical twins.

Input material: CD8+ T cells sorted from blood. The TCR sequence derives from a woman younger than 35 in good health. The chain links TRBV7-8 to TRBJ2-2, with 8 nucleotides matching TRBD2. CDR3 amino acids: CASSLSRTGVGRAGTGELFF. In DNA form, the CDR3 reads TGTGCCAGCAGCTTATCTCGAACGGGGGTCGGGAGGGCCGGAACCGGGGAGCTGTTTTTT.